Listed below are T cell receptor beta chains from one sample, sequenced in a study of blood T cell repertoires in COVID-19. TCRdb keeps only in-frame clones here, not all; method: immunoSEQ multiplex PCR. The sample records 400,000 or so clones, around nine tenths being singletons. Material for sequencing was peripheral blood. These receptors were obtained from a human donor in a cohort sampled during active COVID-19. The CDR3 runs from the conserved cysteine through the conserved F or W. The D gene is left open where the match is weak. Clone size, where shown, is once, few, many, or a class for clones that have expanded.

-	TRBV15	-	TRBJ1-4	TGTGCCACCAGCAGAGGAGAGCGGGAAAAACTGTTTTTT	CATSRGEREKLFF
-	TRBV6-1	-	TRBJ1-2	TGTGCCAGCAGTGAAGATGCTATGCGTGGCTACACCTTC	CASSEDAMRGYTF
-	TRBV7-8	-	TRBJ1-1	TGTGCCAGCATCCAGAGCAGGGAGAACACTGAAGCTTTCTTT	CASIQSRENTEAFF
-	TRBV28	-	TRBJ1-3	TGTGCCAGCAAACAGGCCCTCTCTGGAAACACCATATATTTT	CASKQALSGNTIYF
-	TRBV7-9	-	TRBJ2-1	TGTGCCAGCAGCCTTTCACCGGGAGTAGGGAACAATGAGCAGTTCTTC	CASSLSPGVGNNEQFF
-	TRBV2	-	TRBJ2-1	TGTGCCAGCGCAGGCCACAAGGGGTTAGGCAATGAGCAGTTCTTC	CASAGHKGLGNEQFF
TRBD1	TRBV19	-	TRBJ2-1	TGTGCCAGTAGTATGACAGGGGGCTGGTATGAGCAGTTCTTC	CASSMTGGWYEQFF
TRBD2	TRBV7-3	-	TRBJ2-3	TGTGCCAGCAGCCCCGGTACTAGCGGTTACACAGATACGCAGTATTTT	CASSPGTSGYTDTQYF
-	TRBV4-1	few	TRBJ1-2	TGCGCCAGCAGCCAATCTTATGGCTACACCTTC	CASSQSYGYTF
TRBD1	TRBV6-5	-	TRBJ2-7	TGTGCCAGCAGAGGGGACAGGGGGCCCTACGAGCAGTACTTC	CASRGDRGPYEQYF
-	TRBV19	-	TRBJ2-6	TGTGCCAGTAGTATATGGGGCAGGGATTACTCTGGGGCCAACGTCCTGACTTTC	CASSIWGRDYSGANVLTF
-	TRBV5-1	-	TRBJ2-3	TGCGCCAGCAGCTTGGTTCCGGGGGAGAACACAGATACGCAGTATTTT	CASSLVPGENTDTQYF
-	TRBV5-6	-	TRBJ2-7	TGTGCCAGCAGTCGGGGGAGGTACGAGCAGTACTTC	CASSRGRYEQYF
TRBD2	TRBV5-1	-	TRBJ2-1	TGCGCCAGCAGCTTCGGGACTAGCGTCAATGAGCAGTTCTTC	CASSFGTSVNEQFF
TRBD1	TRBV19	-	TRBJ2-1	TGTGCCAGTAGTATAGGGACAGGGGGCGAGCAGTTCTTC	CASSIGTGGEQFF
TRBD1	TRBV5-4	-	TRBJ2-1	TGTGCCAGCAGCTTCCCGACAGGGCGTAATGAGCAGTTCTTC	CASSFPTGRNEQFF
-	TRBV4-1	-	TRBJ2-7	TGCGCCAGCAGCCAAGCAAGGGGGTACGAGCAGTACTTC	CASSQARGYEQYF
TRBD2	TRBV3-1/TRBV3-2	-	TRBJ2-7	TGTGCCAGCAGCCAAGTAATGGGACGGGGGGGCGACGAGCAGTACTTC	CASSQVMGRGGDEQYF
-	TRBV9	-	TRBJ1-5	TGTGCCAGCAGCCCTCGACCAGGTCAGCCCCAGCATTTT	CASSPRPGQPQHF
TRBD1	TRBV28	-	TRBJ2-5	TGTGCCAGCGGATCCGGGACAGGGGGCCTGGAGACCCAGTACTTC	CASGSGTGGLETQYF
-	TRBV5-4	-	TRBJ2-5	TGTGCCAGCAGCCTCCAACGTTTTGCAGGCCAGTACTTC	CASSLQRFAGQYF
TRBD1	TRBV20-1	-	TRBJ2-7	TGCAGTGCTAGTCTGCGACAGGGAGCCACAGGCGAGCAGTACTTC	CSASLRQGATGEQYF
-	TRBV7-2	many	TRBJ2-1	TGTGCCAGCAGCTTATATCAGGGCTTAACTGAGCAGTTCTTC	CASSLYQGLTEQFF
-	TRBV15	-	TRBJ1-3	TGTGCCACCAGCAGAGATCCCCAAACTTCTGGAAACACCATATATTTT	CATSRDPQTSGNTIYF
TRBD1	TRBV5-6	-	TRBJ1-6	TGTGCCAGCAGCTTTCAGGGGGCTAATTCACCCCTCCACTTT	CASSFQGANSPLHF
TRBD2	TRBV30	-	TRBJ2-1	TGTGCCTGGAGAGGACTAGCTCCATACAATGAGCAGTTCTTC	CAWRGLAPYNEQFF
-	TRBV11-3	-	TRBJ2-3	TGTGCCAGCAGCCCCGGCGGAGCTAGCACAGATACGCAGTATTTT	CASSPGGASTDTQYF
TRBD2	TRBV11-2	-	TRBJ2-3	TGTGCCAGCAGCCCGGTGGCGGGGGGGAGCACAGATACGCAGTATTTT	CASSPVAGGSTDTQYF
TRBD1	TRBV19	-	TRBJ2-2	TGTGCCAGTAGTCGACAGGGGGCCGACGGGGAGCTGTTTTTT	CASSRQGADGELFF
-	TRBV28	-	TRBJ1-5	TGTGCCAGCAGTGGCCCGGACAGTCAGCCCCAGCATTTT	CASSGPDSQPQHF
TRBD2	TRBV5-1	-	TRBJ2-7	TGCGCCAGCAGCTATACTAGCGGGGGGACCTACGAGCAGTACTTC	CASSYTSGGTYEQYF
-	TRBV29-1	-	TRBJ2-1	TGCAGCGTTCTACTAGTGTCTGGCAATGAGCAGTTCTTC	CSVLLVSGNEQFF
TRBD2	TRBV4-1	-	TRBJ2-1	TGCGCCAGCAGCCAAGTTCGGCTAGCGGGGGTGGAAGAGCAGTTCTTC	CASSQVRLAGVEEQFF
-	TRBV7-3	-	TRBJ2-1	TGTGCCAGCAGCCCCCAGGTGGCGGGAAACAATGAGCAGTTCTTC	CASSPQVAGNNEQFF
-	TRBV7-9	-	TRBJ1-4	TGTGCCAGCAGCACTCGGGACACATGGGAAACACTGTTTTTT	CASSTRDTWETLFF
-	TRBV25-1	-	TRBJ2-7	TGTGCCAGCAGTGTTACAGGGGGGGCCTACGAGCAGTACTTC	CASSVTGGAYEQYF
TRBD1	TRBV6-5	-	TRBJ2-7	TGTGCCAGCGGCCGGGACAGATCCTACGAGCAGTACTTC	CASGRDRSYEQYF
TRBD2	TRBV7-6	-	TRBJ2-7	TGTGCCAGCAGCCCAGGGGGACTAGCGAAGCCCTACGAGCAGTACTTC	CASSPGGLAKPYEQYF
-	TRBV2	-	TRBJ1-5	TGTGCCAGCACCCTCGAGGGGCCCCAGCATTTT	CASTLEGPQHF
-	TRBV5-4	-	TRBJ2-2	TGTGCCAGCAGCTTGACTGGGGGCCCTTACACCGGGGAGCTGTTTTTT	CASSLTGGPYTGELFF
-	TRBV3-1/TRBV3-2	-	TRBJ1-3	TGTGCCAGCAGCCAATCCCGACAGTCCGGCACCATATATTTT	CASSQSRQSGTIYF
-	TRBV7-2	-	TRBJ2-7	TGTGCCAGCAGCTTAGGTTCCATTCATTGGGGAGAGCCCTACGAGCAGTACTTC	CASSLGSIHWGEPYEQYF
TRBD2	TRBV7-2	once	TRBJ2-4	TGTGCCAGCAGCTCTCGGACTAGCGGTAAAGACATTCAGTACTTC	CASSSRTSGKDIQYF
-	TRBV18	-	TRBJ1-5	TGTGCCAGCTCACCGGACAGTAATCAGCCCCAGCATTTT	CASSPDSNQPQHF
-	TRBV6-6	-	TRBJ2-5	TGTGCCAGCAGGCGGGACAGAACTCAAGAGACCCAGTACTTC	CASRRDRTQETQYF